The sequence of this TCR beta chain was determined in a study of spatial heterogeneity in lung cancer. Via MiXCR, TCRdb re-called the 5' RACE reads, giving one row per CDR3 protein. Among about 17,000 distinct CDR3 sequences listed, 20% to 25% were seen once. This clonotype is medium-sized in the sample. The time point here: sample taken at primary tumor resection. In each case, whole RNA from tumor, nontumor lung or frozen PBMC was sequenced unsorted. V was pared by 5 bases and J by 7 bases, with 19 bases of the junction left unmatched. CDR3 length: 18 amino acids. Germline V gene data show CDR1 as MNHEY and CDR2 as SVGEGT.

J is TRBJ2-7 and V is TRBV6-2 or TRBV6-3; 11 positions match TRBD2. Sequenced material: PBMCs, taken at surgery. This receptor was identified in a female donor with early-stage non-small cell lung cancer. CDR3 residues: CASSLAASRLAGIIEQYF. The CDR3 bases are TGTGCCAGCAGTCTCGCCGCATCTCGACTAGCGGGAATTATAGAGCAGTACTTC.